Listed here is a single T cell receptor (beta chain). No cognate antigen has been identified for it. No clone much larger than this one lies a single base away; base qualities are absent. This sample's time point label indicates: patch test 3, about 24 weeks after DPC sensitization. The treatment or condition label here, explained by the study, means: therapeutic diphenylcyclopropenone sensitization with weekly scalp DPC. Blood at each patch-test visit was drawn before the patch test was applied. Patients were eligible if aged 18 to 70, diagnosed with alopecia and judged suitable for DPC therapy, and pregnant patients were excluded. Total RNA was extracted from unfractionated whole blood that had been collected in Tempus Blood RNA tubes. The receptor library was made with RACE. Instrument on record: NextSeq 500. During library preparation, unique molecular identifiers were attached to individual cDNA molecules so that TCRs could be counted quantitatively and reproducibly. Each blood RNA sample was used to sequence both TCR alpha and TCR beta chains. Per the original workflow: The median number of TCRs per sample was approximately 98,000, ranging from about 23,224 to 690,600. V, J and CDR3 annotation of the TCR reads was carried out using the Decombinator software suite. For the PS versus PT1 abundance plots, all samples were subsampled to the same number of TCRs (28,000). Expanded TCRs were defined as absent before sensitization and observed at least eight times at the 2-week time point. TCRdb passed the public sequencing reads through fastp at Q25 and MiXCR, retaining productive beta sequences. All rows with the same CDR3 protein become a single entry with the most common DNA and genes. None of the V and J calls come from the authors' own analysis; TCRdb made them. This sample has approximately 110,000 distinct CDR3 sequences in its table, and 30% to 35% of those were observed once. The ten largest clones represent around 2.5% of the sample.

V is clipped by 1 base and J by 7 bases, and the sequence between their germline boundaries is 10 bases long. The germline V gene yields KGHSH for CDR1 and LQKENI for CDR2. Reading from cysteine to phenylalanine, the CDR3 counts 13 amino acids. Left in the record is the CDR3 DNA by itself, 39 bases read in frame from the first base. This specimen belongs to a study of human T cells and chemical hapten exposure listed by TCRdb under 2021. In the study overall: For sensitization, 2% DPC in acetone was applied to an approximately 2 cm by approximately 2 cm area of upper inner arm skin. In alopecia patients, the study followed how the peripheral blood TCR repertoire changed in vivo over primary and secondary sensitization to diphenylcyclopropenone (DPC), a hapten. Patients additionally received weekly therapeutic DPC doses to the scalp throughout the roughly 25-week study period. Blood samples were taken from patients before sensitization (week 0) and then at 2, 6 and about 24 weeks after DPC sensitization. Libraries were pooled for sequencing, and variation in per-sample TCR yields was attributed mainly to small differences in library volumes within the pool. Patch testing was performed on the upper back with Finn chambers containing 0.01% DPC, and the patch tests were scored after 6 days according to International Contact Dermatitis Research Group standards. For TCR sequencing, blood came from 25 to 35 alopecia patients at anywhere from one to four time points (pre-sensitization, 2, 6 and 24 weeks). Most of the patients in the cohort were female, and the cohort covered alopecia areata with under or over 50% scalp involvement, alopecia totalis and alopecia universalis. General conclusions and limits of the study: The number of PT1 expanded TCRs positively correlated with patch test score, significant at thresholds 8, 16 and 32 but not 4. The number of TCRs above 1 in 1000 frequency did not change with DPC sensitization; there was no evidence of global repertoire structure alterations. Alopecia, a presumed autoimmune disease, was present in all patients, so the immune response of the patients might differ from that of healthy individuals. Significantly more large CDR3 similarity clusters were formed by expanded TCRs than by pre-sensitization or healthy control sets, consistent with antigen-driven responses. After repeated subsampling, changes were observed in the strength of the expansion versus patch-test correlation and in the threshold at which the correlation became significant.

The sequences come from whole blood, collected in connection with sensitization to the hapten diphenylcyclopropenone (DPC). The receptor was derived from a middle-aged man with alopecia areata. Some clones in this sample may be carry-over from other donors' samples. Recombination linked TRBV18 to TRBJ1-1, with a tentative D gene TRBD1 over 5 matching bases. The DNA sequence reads TGTGCCAGCTCACCACAGGGGAAGGGTGAAGCTTTCTTT. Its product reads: CASSPQGKGEAFF.